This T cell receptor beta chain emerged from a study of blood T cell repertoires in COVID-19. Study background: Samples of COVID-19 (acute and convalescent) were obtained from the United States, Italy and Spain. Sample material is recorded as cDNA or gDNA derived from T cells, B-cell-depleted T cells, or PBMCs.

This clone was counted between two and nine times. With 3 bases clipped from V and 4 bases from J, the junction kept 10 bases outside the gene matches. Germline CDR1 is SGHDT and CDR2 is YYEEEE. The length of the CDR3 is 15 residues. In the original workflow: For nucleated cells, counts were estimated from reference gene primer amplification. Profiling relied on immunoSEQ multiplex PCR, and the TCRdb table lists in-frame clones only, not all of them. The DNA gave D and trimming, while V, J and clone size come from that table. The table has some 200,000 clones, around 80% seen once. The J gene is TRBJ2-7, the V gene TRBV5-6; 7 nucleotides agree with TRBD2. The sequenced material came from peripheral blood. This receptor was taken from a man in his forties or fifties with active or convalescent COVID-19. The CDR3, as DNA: TGTGCCAGCAGCTCCCCACTGACGGGAGGATACGAGCAGTACTTC. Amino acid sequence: CASSSPLTGGYEQYF. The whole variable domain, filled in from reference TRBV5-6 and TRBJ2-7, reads DAGVTQSPTHLIKTRGQQVTLRCSPKSGHDTVSWYQQALGQGPQFIFQYYEEEERQRGNFPDRFSGHQFPNYSSELNVNALLLGDSALYLCASSSPLTGGYEQYFGPGTRLTVT.